Only a few counts were recorded for the clone carrying this TCR beta chain. The target antigen is unknown. The CDR3 contains 12 residues. Germline V gives CDR1 SEHNR, CDR2 FQNEAQ (reference sequence). V was trimmed by 5 bases and J by 5 bases, leaving 10 bases between them. The data are from a study of Tregs in tolerant kidney transplant recipients. Study-wide results and limits: No direct test of biological reproducibility was done here. Expanding Tregs on activated donor B cells appeared to best identify donor-specific TCRbeta clones.

Libraries were prepared by immunoSEQ multiplex PCR; TCRdb keeps only in-frame clonotypes and omits some of them. The repertoire has about 1,800 clones, approximately 68% of them found once; the top ten carry around 4%. The sequenced sample consisted of CD8+ T cells from blood cultured with allogeneic cells. The gene calls are TRBV7-9 and TRBJ2-7; D uncertain. The source of this sequence is a human donor in good health. Written as DNA, the CDR3 is TGTGCCAGCAGCCAAATAAGCGACGAGCAGTACTTC. Translating gives CASSQISDEQYF.